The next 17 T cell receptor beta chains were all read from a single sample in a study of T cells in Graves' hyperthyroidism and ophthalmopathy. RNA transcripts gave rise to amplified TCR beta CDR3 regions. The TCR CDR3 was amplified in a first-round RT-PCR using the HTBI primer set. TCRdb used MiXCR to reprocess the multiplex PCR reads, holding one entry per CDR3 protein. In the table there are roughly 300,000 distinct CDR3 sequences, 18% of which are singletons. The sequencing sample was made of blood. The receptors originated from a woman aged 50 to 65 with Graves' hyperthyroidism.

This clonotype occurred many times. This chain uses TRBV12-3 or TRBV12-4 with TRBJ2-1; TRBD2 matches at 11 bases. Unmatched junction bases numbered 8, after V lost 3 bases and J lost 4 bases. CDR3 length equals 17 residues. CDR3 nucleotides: TGTGCCAGCAGTTTGGCCCGAACTAGCGGGAGATACAATGAGCAGTTCTTC. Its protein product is CASSLARTSGRYNEQFF.

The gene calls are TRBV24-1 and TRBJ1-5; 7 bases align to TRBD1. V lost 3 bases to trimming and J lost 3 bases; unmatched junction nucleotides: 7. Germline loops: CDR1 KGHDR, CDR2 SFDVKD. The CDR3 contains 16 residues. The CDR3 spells CATSDTRTGPNQPQHF. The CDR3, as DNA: TGTGCCACCAGTGATACGAGGACAGGTCCCAATCAGCCCCAGCATTTT.

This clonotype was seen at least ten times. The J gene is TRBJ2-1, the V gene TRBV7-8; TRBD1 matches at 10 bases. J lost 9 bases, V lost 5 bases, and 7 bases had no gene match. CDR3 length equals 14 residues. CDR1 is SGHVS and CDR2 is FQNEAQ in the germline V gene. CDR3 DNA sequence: TGTGCCAGCAGCCGACAGGGGGCGCAGGGTGAGCAGTTCTTC. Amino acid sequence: CASSRQGAQGEQFF.

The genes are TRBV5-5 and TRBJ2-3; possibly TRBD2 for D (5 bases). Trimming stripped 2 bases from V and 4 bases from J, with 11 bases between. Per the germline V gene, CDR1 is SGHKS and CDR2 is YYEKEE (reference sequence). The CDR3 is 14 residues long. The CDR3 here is CASSFSGKPDTQYF. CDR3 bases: TGTGCCAGCAGCTTTTCCGGGAAGCCAGATACGCAGTATTTT.

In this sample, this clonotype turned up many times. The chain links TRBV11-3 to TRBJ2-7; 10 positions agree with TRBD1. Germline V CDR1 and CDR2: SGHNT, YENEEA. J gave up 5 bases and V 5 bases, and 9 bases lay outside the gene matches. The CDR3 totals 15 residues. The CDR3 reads CASSPRGTGDHEQYF. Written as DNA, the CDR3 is TGTGCCAGCAGCCCCCGTGGGACAGGGGATCACGAGCAGTACTTC.

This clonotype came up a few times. CDR3: CASSPSSGANNEQFF. In nucleotides, the CDR3 is TGTGCCAGCTCACCTAGTAGCGGGGCAAACAATGAGCAGTTCTTC. The chain has TRBV18 and TRBJ2-1; 8 bases are shared with TRBD2. V gave up 3 bases and J gave up 5 bases; unmatched junction bases: 6. The length of the CDR3 is 15 residues. Germline-derived CDR1 and CDR2 are KGHSH and LQKENI.

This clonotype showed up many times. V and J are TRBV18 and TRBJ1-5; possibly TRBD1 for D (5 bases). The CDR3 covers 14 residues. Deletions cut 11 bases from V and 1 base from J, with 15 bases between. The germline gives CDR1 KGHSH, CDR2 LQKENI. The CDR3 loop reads CAQHGWGSNQPQHF. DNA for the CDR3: TGTGCCCAACACGGGTGGGGGAGCAATCAGCCCCAGCATTTT.

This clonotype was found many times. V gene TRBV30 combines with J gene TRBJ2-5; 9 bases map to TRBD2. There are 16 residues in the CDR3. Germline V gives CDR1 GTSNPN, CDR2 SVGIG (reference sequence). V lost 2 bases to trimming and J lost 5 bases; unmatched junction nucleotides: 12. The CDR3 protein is CAWSSHVLSGGETQYF. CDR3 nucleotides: TGTGCCTGGAGTTCACACGTTCTTAGCGGGGGCGAGACCCAGTACTTC.

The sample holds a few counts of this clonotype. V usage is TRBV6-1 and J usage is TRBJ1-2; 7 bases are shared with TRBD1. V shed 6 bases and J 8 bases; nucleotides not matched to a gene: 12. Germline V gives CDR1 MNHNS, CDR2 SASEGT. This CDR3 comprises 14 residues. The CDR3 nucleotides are TGTGCCAGCAGCAAGGACAGGATAGCGGAAGGCTACACCTTC. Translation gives CASSKDRIAEGYTF.

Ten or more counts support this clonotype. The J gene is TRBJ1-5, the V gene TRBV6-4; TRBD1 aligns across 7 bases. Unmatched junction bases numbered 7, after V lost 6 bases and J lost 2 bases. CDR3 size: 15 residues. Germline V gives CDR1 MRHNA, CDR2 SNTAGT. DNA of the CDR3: TGTGCCAGCAGCCAAACAGGGGAGGGCAATCAGCCCCAGCATTTT. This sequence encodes CASSQTGEGNQPQHF.

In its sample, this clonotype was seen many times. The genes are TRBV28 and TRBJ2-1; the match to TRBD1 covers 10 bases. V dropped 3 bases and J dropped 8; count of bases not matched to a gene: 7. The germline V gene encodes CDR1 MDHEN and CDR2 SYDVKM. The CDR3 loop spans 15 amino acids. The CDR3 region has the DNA TGTGCCAGCAGTTTCGAGGACAGGGGGGTGGATGAGCAGTTCTTC. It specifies CASSFEDRGVDEQFF.

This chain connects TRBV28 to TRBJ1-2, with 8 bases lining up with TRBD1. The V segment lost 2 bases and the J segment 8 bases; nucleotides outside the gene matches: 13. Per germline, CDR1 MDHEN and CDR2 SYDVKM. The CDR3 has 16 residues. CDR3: CASSLGTGSPLGGYTF. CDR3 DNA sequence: TGTGCCAGCAGTTTAGGGACAGGATCCCCCCTTGGAGGCTACACCTTC.

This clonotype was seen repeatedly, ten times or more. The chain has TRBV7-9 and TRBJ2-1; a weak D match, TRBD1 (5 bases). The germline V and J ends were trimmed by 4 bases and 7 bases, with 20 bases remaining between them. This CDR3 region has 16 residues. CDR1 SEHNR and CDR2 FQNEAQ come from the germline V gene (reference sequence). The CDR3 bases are TGTGCCAGCAGCTACCCGGGTGCGCCGCAGGGAAATGAGCAGTTCTTC. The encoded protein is CASSYPGAPQGNEQFF.

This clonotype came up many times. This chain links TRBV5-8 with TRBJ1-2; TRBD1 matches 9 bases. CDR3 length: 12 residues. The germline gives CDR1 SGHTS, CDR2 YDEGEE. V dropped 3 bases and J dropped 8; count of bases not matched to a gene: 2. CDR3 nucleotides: TGTGCCAGCAGCTGGACAGGGGAAGGCTACACCTTC. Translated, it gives CASSWTGEGYTF.

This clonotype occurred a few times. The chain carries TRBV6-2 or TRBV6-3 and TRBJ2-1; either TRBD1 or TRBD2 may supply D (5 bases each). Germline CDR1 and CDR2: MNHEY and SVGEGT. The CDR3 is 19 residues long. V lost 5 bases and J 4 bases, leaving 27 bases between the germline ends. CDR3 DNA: TGTGCCAGCAGTGCACAATCCGGGACCTCAGTCTTAATTTACAATGAGCAGTTCTTC. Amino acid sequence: CASSAQSGTSVLIYNEQFF.

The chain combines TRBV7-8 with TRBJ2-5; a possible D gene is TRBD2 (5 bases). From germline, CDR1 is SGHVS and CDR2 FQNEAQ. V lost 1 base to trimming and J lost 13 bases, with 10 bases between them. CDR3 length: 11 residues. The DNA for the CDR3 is TGTGCCAGCAGCTTAGACGGGGTCCCGTACTTC. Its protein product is CASSLDGVPYF.

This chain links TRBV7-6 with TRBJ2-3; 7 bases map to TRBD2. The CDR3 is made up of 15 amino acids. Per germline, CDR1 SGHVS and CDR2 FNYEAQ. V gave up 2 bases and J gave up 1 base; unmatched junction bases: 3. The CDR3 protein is CASSLSSGGTDTQYF. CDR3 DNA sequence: TGTGCCAGCAGCTTATCCAGCGGGGGCACAGATACGCAGTATTTT.